The 16 T cell receptor beta chains presented below share a single source sample, sequenced in a study of shared clonotypes between healthy human individuals. Method: immunoSEQ multiplex PCR; TCRdb's copy keeps in-frame clones and lacks some. The table has hundreds of thousands of clones, roughly 78% seen once. The sequencing sample was made of memory CD4+ T cells sorted from blood. The subset is: CD45RA-negative fraction. The receptors come from a woman in her 30s in good health.

The J gene is TRBJ2-7, the V gene TRBV27; 7 positions match TRBD2. V shed 6 bases, J shed 2 bases, and the junction held 7 bases outside the gene matches. CDR1 is MNHEY and CDR2 is SMNVEV in the germline V gene (reference sequence). This CDR3 has 14 amino acids. CDR3: CASSTAGDPYEQYF. The CDR3 DNA follows: TGTGCCAGCAGCACCGCGGGAGATCCCTACGAGCAGTACTTC.

In DNA form, the CDR3 reads TGTGCCAGCTCACCACCTGGGACAGGGGGCATTCAGCCCCAGCATTTT. The encoded protein is CASSPPGTGGIQPQHF. The chain combines TRBV18 with TRBJ1-5, with 12 bases aligning to TRBD1. This CDR3 has 16 residues. With 0 bases clipped from V and 6 bases from J, the junction kept 3 bases outside the gene matches. Germline V gene sequence: CDR1 KGHSH, CDR2 LQKENI. The variable domain in full, completed from reference TRBV18 and TRBJ1-5, reads NAGVMQNPRHLVRRRGQEARLRCSPMKGHSHVYWYRQLPEEGLKFMVYLQKENIIDESGMPKERFSAEFPKEGPSILRIQQVVRGDSAAYFCASSPPGTGGIQPQHFGDGTRLSIL.

This rearrangement joins TRBV6-5 to TRBJ1-3, with D uncertain. Germline CDR1 and CDR2: MNHEY and SVGAGI. Trimming took 2 bases from V and 4 from J, leaving 6 bases between them. The CDR3 consists of 13 residues. CDR3 sequence reads: CASSYESGNTIYF. In DNA, the CDR3 is TGTGCCAGCAGTTACGAGTCCGGAAACACCATATATTTT.

The rearrangement uses TRBV6-9 and TRBJ2-7; 15 bases match TRBD2. CDR3 length: 15 amino acids. Germline V gene lookup returns CDR1 MNHGY and CDR2 SVAAGI. V shed 5 bases, J shed 3 bases, and the junction held 2 bases outside the gene matches. The CDR3 bases are TGTGCCAGCAGTGGACTAGCGGGAGGGCTCTACGAGCAGTACTTC. Translation gives CASSGLAGGLYEQYF.

V gene TRBV29-1 combines with J gene TRBJ1-3; D uncertain. CDR1 is SQVTM and CDR2 is ANQGSEA in the germline V gene. V was trimmed by 5 bases and J by 0 bases, leaving 8 bases between them. This CDR3 is 13 amino acids long. Here the CDR3 DNA reads TGCAGCGTTTCAGAGAGCTCTGGAAACACCATATATTTT. This sequence encodes CSVSESSGNTIYF. The whole variable domain, filled in from reference TRBV29-1 and TRBJ1-3, reads SAVISQKPSRDICQRGTSLTIQCQVDSQVTMMFWYRQQPGQSLTLIATANQGSEATYESGFVIDKFPISRPNLTFSTLTVSNMSPEDSSIYLCSVSESSGNTIYFGEGSWLTVV.

This rearrangement joins TRBV9 to TRBJ2-3, with a weak D call TRBD1 (6 bases). The CDR3 is 14 residues long. The V and J ends lost 4 bases and 6 bases respectively, with 15 bases between them. Germline CDR1 reads SGDLS; CDR2 reads YYNGEE. The chain's CDR3 is CASSFGQYSDTQYF. CDR3 coding DNA: TGTGCCAGCAGCTTCGGACAGTATTCCGATACGCAGTATTTT. Combining the CDR3 with reference TRBV9 and TRBJ2-3 gives the whole variable domain DSGVTQTPKHLITATGQRVTLRCSPRSGDLSVYWYQQSLDQGLQFLIQYYNGEERAKGNILERFSAQQFPDLHSELNLSSLELGDSALYFCASSFGQYSDTQYFGPGTRLTVL.

V is TRBV5-6 and J is TRBJ2-7; a possible D gene is TRBD2 (5 bases). Trimming shortened V by 4 bases and J by 1 base, and 12 bases separated the two germline ends. Germline values: CDR1 SGHDT, CDR2 YYEEEE. The CDR3 length is 14 residues. Here the CDR3 reads CASSREGGSYEQYF. The CDR3 bases are TGTGCCAGCAGCCGAGAGGGCGGATCCTACGAGCAGTACTTC.

This clone was observed a handful of times. This chain's CDR3 is CASSVRTGVETQYF. Written as DNA, the CDR3 is TGTGCCAGCAGCGTACGGACAGGGGTAGAGACCCAGTACTTC. The V and J genes are TRBV5-4 and TRBJ2-5; the match to TRBD1 covers 9 bases. There are 14 residues in the CDR3. Germline-derived CDR1 and CDR2 are SGHNT and YYREEE (reference sequence). The V gene end was trimmed by 4 bases and the J gene end by 4 bases; junction bases not matched to a gene: 5.

This chain connects TRBV9 to TRBJ2-1, with 10 bases lining up with TRBD2. Unmatched junction bases numbered 6, after V lost 4 bases and J lost 11 bases. The CDR3 spans 13 residues. Germline V CDR1 and CDR2: SGDLS, YYNGEE. Written as DNA, the CDR3 is TGTGCCAGCAGCCTCCGGACTAGCGGTAAGCAGTTCTTC. Translating gives CASSLRTSGKQFF.

The genes are TRBV18 and TRBJ2-1; the D gene is possibly TRBD2 (5 bases). The CDR3 extends over 14 amino acids. Trimming took 3 bases from V and 6 from J, leaving 12 bases between them. Germline V lookup: CDR1 KGHSH, CDR2 LQKENI. CDR3 nucleotides: TGTGCCAGCTCACCTTCGGACGGGATCAATGAGCAGTTCTTC. This sequence encodes CASSPSDGINEQFF. Combining the CDR3 with reference TRBV18 and TRBJ2-1 gives the whole variable domain NAGVMQNPRHLVRRRGQEARLRCSPMKGHSHVYWYRQLPEEGLKFMVYLQKENIIDESGMPKERFSAEFPKEGPSILRIQQVVRGDSAAYFCASSPSDGINEQFFGPGTRLTVL.

The chain carries TRBV10-3 and TRBJ2-3; D is uncertain. The CDR3 consists of 15 residues. Germline V gene sequence: CDR1 ENHRY, CDR2 SYGVKD. V lost 8 bases to trimming and J lost 4 bases, with 19 bases between them. Here the CDR3 reads CAISPTPSTADTQYF. CDR3 coding DNA: TGTGCCATCTCGCCGACCCCAAGTACGGCAGATACGCAGTATTTT.

This clone has just a few counts. This sequence joins TRBV6-5 and TRBJ1-2, with a weak D call TRBD1 (5 bases). Trimming took 4 bases from V and 4 from J, leaving 16 bases between them. CDR1 is MNHEY, CDR2 SVGAGI, per germline. CDR3 length: 15 residues. CDR3 amino acids: CASSLNTGTVYGYTF. The CDR3 nucleotides are TGTGCCAGCAGTTTGAACACCGGGACGGTCTATGGCTACACCTTC.

The chain couples TRBV6-1 to TRBJ1-2; 12 bases match TRBD1. This CDR3 is built from 13 residues. J lost 8 bases, V lost 6 bases, and 4 bases had no gene match. The germline V gene has CDR1 MNHNS and CDR2 SASEGT. The chain's CDR3 is CASSPGTGGGYTF. CDR3 bases: TGTGCCAGCAGCCCCGGGACAGGGGGCGGCTACACCTTC.

This sequence joins TRBV25-1 and TRBJ2-7, with D unresolved. The V gene's germline CDR1 is MGHDK and CDR2 SYGVNS. CDR3 size: 12 residues. Trimming removed 4 bases from V and 3 bases from J, with 7 bases in between. CDR3 residues: CASSGSYYEQYF. Written as DNA, the CDR3 is TGTGCCAGCAGTGGGAGTTACTACGAGCAGTACTTC.

V usage is TRBV5-1 and J usage is TRBJ2-7; 8 bases line up with TRBD1. There are 15 residues in the CDR3. The germline V gene encodes CDR1 SGHRS and CDR2 YFSETQ. Losses at the gene ends were 2 bases for V and 5 bases for J; bases not matched to a gene: 9. The CDR3 DNA reads TGCGCCAGCAGCTTCGAGGACAGGGCATACAACGAGCAGTACTTC. It specifies CASSFEDRAYNEQYF.

The rearrangement joins TRBV28 to TRBJ1-1; D is perhaps TRBD1 (6 bases). CDR1 is MDHEN, CDR2 SYDVKM, per germline. This CDR3 contains 13 residues. Trimming took off 10 bases at V and 2 bases at J, with 14 bases between the two ends. For the CDR3, the DNA is TGTGCCACCATGGACAGTGCCAACACTGAAGCTTTCTTT. Its protein is CATMDSANTEAFF.